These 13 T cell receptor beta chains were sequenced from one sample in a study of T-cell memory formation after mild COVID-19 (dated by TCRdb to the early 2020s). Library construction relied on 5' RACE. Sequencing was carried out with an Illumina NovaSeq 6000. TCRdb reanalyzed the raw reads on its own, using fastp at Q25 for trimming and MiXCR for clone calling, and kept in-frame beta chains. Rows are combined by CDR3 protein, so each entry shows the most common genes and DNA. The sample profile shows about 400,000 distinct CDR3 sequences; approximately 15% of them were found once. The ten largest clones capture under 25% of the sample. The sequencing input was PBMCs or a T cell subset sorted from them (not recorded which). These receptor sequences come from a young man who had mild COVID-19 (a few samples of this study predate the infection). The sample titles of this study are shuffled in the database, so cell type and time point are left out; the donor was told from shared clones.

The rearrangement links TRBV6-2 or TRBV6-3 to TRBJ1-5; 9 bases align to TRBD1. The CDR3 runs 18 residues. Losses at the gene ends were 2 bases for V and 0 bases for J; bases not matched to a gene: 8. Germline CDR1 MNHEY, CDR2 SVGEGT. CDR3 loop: CASSYAGQGFYSNQPQHF. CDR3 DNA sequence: TGTGCCAGCAGTTACGCTGGACAGGGGTTTTATAGCAATCAGCCCCAGCATTTT.

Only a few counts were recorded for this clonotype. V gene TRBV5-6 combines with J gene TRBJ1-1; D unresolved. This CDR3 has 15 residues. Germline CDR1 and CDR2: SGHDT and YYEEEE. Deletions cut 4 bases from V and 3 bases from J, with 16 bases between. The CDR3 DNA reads TGTGCCAGCAGCCCGGTGGCGGGGTACGACACTGAAGCTTTCTTT. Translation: CASSPVAGYDTEAFF.

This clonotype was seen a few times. As DNA, the CDR3 is TGCAGTGCTGCCCCCCGGGGGAGTAATTCACCCCTCCACTTT. Protein: CSAAPRGSNSPLHF. The chain joins TRBV20-1 to TRBJ1-6, with D tentatively TRBD1 (5 bases). Germline V CDR1 and CDR2: DFQATT, SNEGSKA (reference sequence). V was shortened by 5 bases and J by 6 bases, with 14 bases between the two germline ends. CDR3 length equals 14 residues.

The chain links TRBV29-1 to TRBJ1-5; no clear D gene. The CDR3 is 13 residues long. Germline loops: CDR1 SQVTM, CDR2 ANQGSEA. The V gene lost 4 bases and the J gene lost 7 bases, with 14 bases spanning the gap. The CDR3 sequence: CSVAGTTGQPQHF. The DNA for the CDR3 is TGCAGCGTTGCGGGAACAACGGGACAGCCCCAGCATTTT. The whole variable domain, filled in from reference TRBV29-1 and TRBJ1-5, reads SAVISQKPSRDICQRGTSLTIQCQVDSQVTMMFWYRQQPGQSLTLIATANQGSEATYESGFVIDKFPISRPNLTFSTLTVSNMSPEDSSIYLCSVAGTTGQPQHFGDGTRLSIL.

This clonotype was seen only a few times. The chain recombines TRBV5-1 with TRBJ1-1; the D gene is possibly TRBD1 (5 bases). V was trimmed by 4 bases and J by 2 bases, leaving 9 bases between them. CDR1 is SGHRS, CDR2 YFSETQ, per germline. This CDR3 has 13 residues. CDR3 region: CASSRTSNTEAFF. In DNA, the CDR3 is TGCGCCAGCAGCAGGACAAGTAACACTGAAGCTTTCTTT.

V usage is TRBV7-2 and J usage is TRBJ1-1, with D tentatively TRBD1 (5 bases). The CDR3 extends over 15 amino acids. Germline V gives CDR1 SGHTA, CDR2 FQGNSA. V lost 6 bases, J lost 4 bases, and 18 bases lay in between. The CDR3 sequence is CASRTWAGFATEAFF. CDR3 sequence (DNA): TGTGCCAGCAGGACCTGGGCAGGGTTCGCCACTGAAGCTTTCTTT.

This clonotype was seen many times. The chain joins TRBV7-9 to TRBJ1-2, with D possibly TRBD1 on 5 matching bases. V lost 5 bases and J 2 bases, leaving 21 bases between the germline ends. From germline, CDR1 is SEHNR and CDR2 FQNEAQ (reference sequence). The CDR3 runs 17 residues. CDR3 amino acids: CASSRFMSAGTNYGYTF. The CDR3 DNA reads TGTGCCAGCAGCCGCTTTATGAGTGCAGGGACCAACTATGGCTACACCTTC.

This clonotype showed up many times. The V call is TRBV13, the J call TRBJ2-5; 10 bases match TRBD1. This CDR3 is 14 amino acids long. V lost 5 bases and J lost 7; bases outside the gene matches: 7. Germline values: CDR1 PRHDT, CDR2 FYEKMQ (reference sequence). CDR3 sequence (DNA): TGTGCCAGCAGCGCCGACAGGGGGCCGGGGACCCAGTACTTC. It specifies CASSADRGPGTQYF.

Here the CDR3 reads CASSGSEKLFF. CDR3 DNA sequence: TGTGCCAGCAGTGGCAGTGAAAAACTGTTTTTT. This chain connects TRBV25-1 to TRBJ1-4, with D unclear. Trimming shortened V by 4 bases and J by 7 bases, and 4 bases separated the two germline ends. CDR3 length: 11 residues. The germline V gene has CDR1 MGHDK and CDR2 SYGVNS.

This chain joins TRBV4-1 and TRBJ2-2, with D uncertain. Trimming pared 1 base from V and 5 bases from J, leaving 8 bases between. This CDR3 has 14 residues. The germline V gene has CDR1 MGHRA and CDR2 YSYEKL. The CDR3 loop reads CASSQGLQTGELFF. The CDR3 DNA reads TGCGCCAGCAGCCAAGGCCTTCAGACCGGGGAGCTGTTTTTT.

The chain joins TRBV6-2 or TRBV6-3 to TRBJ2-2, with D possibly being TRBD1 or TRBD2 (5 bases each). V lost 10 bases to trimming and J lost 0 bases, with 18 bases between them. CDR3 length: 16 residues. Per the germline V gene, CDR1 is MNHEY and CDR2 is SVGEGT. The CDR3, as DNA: TGTGCCACCTGCGAGGCCGGGGCCCCGAACACCGGGGAGCTGTTTTTT. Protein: CATCEAGAPNTGELFF.

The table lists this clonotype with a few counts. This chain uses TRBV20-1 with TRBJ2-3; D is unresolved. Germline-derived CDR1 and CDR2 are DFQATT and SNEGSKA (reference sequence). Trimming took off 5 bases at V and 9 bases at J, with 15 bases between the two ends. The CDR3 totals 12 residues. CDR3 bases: TGCAGTGCTGGGCCTCCCTCGGGCACGCAGTATTTT. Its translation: CSAGPPSGTQYF.

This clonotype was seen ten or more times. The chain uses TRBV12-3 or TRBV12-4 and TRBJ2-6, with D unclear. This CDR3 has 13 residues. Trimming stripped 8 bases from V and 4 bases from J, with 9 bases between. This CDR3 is CASAGGGANVLTF. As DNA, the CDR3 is TGTGCCAGCGCTGGCGGAGGGGCCAACGTCCTGACTTTC.